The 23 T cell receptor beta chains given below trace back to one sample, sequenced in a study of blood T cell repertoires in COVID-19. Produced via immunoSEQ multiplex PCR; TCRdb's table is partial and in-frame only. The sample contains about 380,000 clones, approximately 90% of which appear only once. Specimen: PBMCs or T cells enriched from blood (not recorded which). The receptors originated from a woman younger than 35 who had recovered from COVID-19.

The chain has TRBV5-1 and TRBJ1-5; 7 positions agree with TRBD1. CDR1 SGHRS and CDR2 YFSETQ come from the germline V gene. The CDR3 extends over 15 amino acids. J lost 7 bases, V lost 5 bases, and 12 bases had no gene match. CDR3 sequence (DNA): TGCGCCAGCAGTGAGACAGGGTCCTCAGGGCAGCCCCAGCATTTT. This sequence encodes CASSETGSSGQPQHF.

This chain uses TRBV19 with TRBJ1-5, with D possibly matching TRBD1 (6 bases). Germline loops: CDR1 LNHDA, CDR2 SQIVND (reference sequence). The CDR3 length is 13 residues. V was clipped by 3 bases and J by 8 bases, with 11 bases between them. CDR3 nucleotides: TGTGCCAGTAGTATCAGGGGTGGGGAGCCCCAGCATTTT. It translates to CASSIRGGEPQHF.

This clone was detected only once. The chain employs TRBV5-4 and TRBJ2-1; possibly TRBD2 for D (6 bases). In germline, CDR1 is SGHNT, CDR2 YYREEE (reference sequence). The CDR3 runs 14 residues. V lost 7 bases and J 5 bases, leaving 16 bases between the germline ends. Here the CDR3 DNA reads TGTGCCAGCGCGTTCGGGACTCCAAACAATGAGCAGTTCTTC. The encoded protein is CASAFGTPNNEQFF. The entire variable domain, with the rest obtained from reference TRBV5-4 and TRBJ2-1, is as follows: ETGVTQSPTHLIKTRGQQVTLRCSSQSGHNTVSWYQQALGQGPQFIFQYYREEENGRGNFPPRFSGLQFPNYSSELNVNALELDDSALYLCASAFGTPNNEQFFGPGTRLTVL.

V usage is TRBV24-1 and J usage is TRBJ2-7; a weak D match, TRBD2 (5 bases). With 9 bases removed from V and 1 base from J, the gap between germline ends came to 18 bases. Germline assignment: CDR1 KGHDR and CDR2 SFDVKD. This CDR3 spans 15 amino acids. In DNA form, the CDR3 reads TGTGCCACCTATGGTCCTGTAGGGAGTTCCTACGAGCAGTACTTC. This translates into CATYGPVGSSYEQYF.

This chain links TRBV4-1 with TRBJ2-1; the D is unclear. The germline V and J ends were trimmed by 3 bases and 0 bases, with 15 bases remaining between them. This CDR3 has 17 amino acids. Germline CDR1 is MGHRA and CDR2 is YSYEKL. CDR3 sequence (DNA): TGCGCCAGCAGCCAGCCACAGCTGGGCAGCTCCTACAATGAGCAGTTCTTC. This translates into CASSQPQLGSSYNEQFF.

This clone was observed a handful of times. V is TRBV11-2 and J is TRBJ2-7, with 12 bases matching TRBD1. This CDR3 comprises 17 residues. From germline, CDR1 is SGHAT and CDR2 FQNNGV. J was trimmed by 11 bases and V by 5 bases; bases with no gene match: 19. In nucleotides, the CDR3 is TGTGCCAGCAGCACCCAGGTGCTGGGACAGGGGGCTAGGGTTGAGTACTTC. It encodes CASSTQVLGQGARVEYF. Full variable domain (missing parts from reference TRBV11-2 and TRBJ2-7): EAGVAQSPRYKIIEKRQSVAFWCNPISGHATLYWYQQILGQGPKLLIQFQNNGVVDDSQLPKDRFSAERLKGVDSTLKIQPAKLEDSAVYLCASSTQVLGQGARVEYFGPGTRLTVT.

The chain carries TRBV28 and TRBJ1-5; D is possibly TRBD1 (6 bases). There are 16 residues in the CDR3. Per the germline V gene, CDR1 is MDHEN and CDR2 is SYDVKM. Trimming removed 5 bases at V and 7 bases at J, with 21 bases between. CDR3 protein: CASSLLGPRTEQPQHF. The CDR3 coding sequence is TGTGCCAGCAGTCTTCTCGGGCCTCGGACAGAGCAGCCCCAGCATTTT.

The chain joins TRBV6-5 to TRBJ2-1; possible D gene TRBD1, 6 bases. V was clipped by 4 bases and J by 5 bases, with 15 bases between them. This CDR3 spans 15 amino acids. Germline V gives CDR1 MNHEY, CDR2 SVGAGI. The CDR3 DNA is TGTGCCAGCAGTTCTACAGGGTTAGATCACAATGAGCAGTTCTTC. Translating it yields CASSSTGLDHNEQFF.

The CDR3 region is CASSVGQGLLHEQYF. CDR3 coding DNA: TGTGCCAGCAGCGTCGGACAGGGACTTTTGCACGAGCAGTACTTC. The genes are TRBV9 and TRBJ2-7; TRBD1 aligns across 8 bases. Unmatched junction bases numbered 9, after V lost 2 bases and J lost 5 bases. The CDR3 contains 15 residues. The germline V gene encodes CDR1 SGDLS and CDR2 YYNGEE.

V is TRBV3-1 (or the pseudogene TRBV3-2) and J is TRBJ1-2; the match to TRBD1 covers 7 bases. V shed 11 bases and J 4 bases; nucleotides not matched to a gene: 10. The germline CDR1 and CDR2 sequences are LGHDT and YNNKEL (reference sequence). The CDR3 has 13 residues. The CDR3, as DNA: TGTGCCGTTGGGACAGTGGGGGGCTATGGCTACACCTTC. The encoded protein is CAVGTVGGYGYTF.

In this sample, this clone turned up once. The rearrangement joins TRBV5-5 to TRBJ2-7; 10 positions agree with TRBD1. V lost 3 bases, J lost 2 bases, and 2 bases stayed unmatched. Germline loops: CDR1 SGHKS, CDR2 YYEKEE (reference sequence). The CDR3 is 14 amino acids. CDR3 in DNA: TGTGCCAGCAGCTGGACAGGGGGGCCCTACGAGCAGTACTTC. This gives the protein CASSWTGGPYEQYF.

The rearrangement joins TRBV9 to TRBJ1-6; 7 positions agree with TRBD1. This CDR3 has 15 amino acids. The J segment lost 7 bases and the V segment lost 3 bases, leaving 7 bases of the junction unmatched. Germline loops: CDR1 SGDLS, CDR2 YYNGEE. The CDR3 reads CASSATGTDNSPLHF. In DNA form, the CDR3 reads TGTGCCAGCAGCGCAACCGGGACAGACAATTCACCCCTCCACTTT.

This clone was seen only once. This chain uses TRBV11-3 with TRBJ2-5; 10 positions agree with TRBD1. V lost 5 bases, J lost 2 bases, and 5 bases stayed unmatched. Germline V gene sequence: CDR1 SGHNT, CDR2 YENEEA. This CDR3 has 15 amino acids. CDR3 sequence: CASSPRTGGQETQYF. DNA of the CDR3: TGTGCCAGCAGCCCTCGGACAGGGGGGCAAGAGACCCAGTACTTC. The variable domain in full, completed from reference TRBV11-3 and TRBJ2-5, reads EAGVVQSPRYKIIEKKQPVAFWCNPISGHNTLYWYLQNLGQGPELLIRYENEEAVDDSQLPKDRFSAERLKGVDSTLKIQPAELGDSAVYLCASSPRTGGQETQYFGPGTRLLVL.

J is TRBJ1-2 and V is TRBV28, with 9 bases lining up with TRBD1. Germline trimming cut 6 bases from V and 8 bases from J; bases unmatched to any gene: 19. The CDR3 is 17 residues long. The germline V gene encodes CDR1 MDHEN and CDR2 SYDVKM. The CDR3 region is CASSRPGTGTGKGGYTF. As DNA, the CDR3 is TGTGCCAGCAGCCGTCCCGGGACAGGGACAGGCAAGGGAGGCTACACCTTC.

The CDR3 DNA sequence: TGTGCCAGCAGCACACGGACTAGCGGGGGGCCGGATGAGCAGTTCTTC. As protein: CASSTRTSGGPDEQFF. V and J are TRBV14 and TRBJ2-1; 14 bases align to TRBD2. Germline V gene lookup returns CDR1 SGHDN and CDR2 FVKESK. The CDR3 runs 16 residues. V gave up 5 bases and J gave up 8 bases; unmatched junction bases: 8.

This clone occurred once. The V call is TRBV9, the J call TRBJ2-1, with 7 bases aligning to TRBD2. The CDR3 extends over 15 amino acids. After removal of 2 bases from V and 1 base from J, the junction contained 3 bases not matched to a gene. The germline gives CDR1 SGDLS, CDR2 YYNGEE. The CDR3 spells CASSVSGESYNEQFF. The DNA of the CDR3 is TGTGCCAGCAGCGTCAGCGGGGAATCCTACAATGAGCAGTTCTTC.

CDR3 nucleotide sequence: TGTGCCAGCAGCTTTCGTCAGGGATTTACTGCTGAAGCTTTCTTT. This encodes CASSFRQGFTAEAFF. The chain combines TRBV5-4 with TRBJ1-1; maybe TRBD1 (5 bases). This CDR3 has 15 residues. V was trimmed by 2 bases and J by 6 bases, leaving 17 bases between them. Germline V gene lookup returns CDR1 SGHNT and CDR2 YYREEE (reference sequence).

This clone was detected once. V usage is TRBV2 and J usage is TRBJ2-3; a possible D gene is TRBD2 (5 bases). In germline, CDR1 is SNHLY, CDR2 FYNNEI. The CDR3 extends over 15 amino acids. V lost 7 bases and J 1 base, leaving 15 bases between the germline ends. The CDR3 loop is CASKPHGDRTDTQYF. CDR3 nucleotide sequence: TGTGCCAGCAAGCCCCACGGGGATCGCACAGATACGCAGTATTTT.

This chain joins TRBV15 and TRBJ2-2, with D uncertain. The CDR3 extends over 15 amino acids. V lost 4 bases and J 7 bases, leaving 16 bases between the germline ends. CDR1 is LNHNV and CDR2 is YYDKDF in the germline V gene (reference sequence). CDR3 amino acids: CATSKIPQKSGELFF. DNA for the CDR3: TGTGCCACCAGCAAAATTCCCCAAAAGAGCGGGGAGCTGTTTTTT.

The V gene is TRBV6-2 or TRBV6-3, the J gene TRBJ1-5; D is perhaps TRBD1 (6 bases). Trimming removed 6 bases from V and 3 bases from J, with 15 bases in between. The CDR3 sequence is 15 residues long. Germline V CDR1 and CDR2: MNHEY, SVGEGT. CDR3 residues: CASSLGHPTNQPQHF. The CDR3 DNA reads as TGTGCCAGCAGCTTGGGACACCCTACCAATCAGCCCCAGCATTTT.

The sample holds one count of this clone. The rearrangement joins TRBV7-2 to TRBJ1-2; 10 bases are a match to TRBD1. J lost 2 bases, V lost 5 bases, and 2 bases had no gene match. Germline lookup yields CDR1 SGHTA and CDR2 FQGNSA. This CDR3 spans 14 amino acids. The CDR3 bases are TGTGCCAGCAGCGGGACAGGGGCAAACTATGGCTACACCTTC. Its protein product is CASSGTGANYGYTF. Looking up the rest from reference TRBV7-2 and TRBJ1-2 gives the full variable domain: GAGVSQSPSNKVTEKGKDVELRCDPISGHTALYWYRQSLGQGLEFLIYFQGNSAPDKSGLPSDRFSAERTGGSVSTLTIQRTQQEDSAVYLCASSGTGANYGYTFGSGTRLTVV.

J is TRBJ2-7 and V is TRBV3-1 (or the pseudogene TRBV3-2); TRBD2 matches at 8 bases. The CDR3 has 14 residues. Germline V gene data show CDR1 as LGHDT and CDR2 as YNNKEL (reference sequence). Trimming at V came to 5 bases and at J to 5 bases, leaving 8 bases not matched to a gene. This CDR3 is CASSSRLASHEQYF. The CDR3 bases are TGTGCCAGCAGCTCGAGACTAGCGTCCCACGAGCAGTACTTC.

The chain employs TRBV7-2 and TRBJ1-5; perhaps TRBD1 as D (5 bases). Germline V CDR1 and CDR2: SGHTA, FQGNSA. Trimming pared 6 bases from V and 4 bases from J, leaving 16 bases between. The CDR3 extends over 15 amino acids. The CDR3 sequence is CASSPGHGSNQPQHF. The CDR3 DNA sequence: TGTGCCAGCAGTCCCGGACACGGGTCGAATCAGCCCCAGCATTTT.